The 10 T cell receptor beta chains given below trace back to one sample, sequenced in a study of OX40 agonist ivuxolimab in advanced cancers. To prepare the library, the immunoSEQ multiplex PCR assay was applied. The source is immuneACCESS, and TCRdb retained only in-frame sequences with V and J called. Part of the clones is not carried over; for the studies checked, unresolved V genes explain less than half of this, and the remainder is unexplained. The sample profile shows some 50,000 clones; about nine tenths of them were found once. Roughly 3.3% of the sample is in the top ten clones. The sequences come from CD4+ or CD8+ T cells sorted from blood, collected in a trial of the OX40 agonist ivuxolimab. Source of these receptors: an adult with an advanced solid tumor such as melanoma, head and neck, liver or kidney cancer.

CDR3 sequence (DNA): TGTGCCAGCAGCGCAGGGGGGGTGGACACTGAAGCTTTCTTT. Amino acids: CASSAGGVDTEAFF. The chain joins TRBV7-9 to TRBJ1-1, with 7 nucleotides matching TRBD1. The ends lost 5 bases at V and 3 bases at J; junction bases unmatched: 6. CDR1 and CDR2 (germline): SEHNR, FQNEAQ (reference sequence). The CDR3 runs 14 residues.

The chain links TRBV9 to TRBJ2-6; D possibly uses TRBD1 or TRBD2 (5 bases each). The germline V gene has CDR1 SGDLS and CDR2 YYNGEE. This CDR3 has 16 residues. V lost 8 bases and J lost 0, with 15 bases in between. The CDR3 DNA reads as TGTGCCAGTACCGGGACGGATTACTCTGGGGCCAACGTCCTGACTTTC. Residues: CASTGTDYSGANVLTF.

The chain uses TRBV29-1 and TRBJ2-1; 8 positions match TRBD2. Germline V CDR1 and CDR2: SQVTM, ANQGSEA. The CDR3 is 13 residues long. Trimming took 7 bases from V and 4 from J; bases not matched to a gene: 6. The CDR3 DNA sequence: TGCAGCGCTACCACTAGCGGATACAATGAGCAGTTCTTC. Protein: CSATTSGYNEQFF.

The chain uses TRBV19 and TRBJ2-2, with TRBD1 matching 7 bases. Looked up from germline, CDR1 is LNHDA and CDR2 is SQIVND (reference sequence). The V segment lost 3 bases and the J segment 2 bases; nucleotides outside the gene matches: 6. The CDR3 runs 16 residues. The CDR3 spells CASSMGNRGNTGELFF. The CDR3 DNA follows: TGTGCCAGTAGTATGGGGAACAGGGGAAACACCGGGGAGCTGTTTTTT.

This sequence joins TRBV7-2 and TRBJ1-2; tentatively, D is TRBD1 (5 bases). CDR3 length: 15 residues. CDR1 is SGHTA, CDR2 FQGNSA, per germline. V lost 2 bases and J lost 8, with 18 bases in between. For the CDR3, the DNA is TGTGCCAGCAGCTTATCCCCGACAGTACTATTAGGCTACACCTTC. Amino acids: CASSLSPTVLLGYTF.

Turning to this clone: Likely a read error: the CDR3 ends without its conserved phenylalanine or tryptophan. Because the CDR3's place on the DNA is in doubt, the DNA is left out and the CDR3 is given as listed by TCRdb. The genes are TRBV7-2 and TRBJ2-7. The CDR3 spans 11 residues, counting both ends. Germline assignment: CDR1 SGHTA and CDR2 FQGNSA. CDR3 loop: CASSLDRAGQT.

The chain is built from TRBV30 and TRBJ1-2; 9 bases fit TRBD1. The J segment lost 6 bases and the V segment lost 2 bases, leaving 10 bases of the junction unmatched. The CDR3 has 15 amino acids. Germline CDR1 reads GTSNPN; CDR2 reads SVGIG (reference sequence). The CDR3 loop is CAWSSATGGWDGYTF. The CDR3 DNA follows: TGTGCCTGGAGTTCCGCCACAGGGGGCTGGGATGGCTACACCTTC.

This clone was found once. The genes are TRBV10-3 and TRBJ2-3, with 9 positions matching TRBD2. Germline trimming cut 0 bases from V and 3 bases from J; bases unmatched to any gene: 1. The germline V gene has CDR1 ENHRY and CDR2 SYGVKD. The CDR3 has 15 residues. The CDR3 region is CAISESSGGTDTQYF. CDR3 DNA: TGTGCCATCAGTGAGTCGAGCGGGGGGACAGATACGCAGTATTTT.

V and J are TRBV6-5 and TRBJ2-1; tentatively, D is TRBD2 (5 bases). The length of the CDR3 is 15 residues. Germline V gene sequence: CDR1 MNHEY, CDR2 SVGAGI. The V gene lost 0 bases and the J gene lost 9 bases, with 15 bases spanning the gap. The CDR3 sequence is CASSYSVGAMSEQFF. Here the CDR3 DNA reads TGTGCCAGCAGTTACTCTGTGGGAGCGATGAGTGAGCAGTTCTTC.

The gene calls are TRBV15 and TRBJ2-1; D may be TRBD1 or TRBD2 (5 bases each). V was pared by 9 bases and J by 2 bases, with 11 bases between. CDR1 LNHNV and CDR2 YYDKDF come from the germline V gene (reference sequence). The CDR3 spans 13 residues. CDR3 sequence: CATRGRAYNEQFF. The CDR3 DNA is TGTGCCACTAGGGGACGCGCCTACAATGAGCAGTTCTTC.